This T cell receptor beta chain was sequenced for a study of shared clonotypes between healthy human individuals. This table comes from immunoSEQ multiplex PCR, and its TCRdb copy is limited to in-frame clones, with some not included. Among over a million clones listed, approximately 97% were seen once. The CDR3 runs 18 residues. Trimming left V 4 bases short and J 1 base short, with 18 bases between. Per the germline V gene, CDR1 is SGHDT and CDR2 is YYEEEE. The V and J genes are TRBV5-6 and TRBJ2-6; D not resolved. Sequenced: naive CD4+ T cells sorted from blood. Subset given: CD45RA+ positively selected. This clonotype originated in a young man in good health. CDR3 sequence: CASSTRTVGRSGANVLTF. In DNA, the CDR3 is TGTGCCAGCAGCACACGGACGGTGGGTCGATCTGGGGCCAACGTCCTGACTTTC.